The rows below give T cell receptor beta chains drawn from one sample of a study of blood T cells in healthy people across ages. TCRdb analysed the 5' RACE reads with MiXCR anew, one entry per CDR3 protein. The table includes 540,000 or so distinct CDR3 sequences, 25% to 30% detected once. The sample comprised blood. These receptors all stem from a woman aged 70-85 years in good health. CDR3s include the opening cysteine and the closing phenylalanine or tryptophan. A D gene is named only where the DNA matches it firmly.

CDR3 protein: CASRAARGSSYNEQFF
V gene: TRBV2
D gene: NA

CDR3 protein: CATSAGTQETQYF
V gene: TRBV24-1
D gene: NA

CDR3 protein: CATSRGGLGTNEQFF
V gene: TRBV9
D gene: TRBD2

CDR3 protein: CASSLGWTGEVEQYF
V gene: TRBV7-9
D gene: TRBD1

CDR3 protein: CASSFQPSDTQYF
V gene: TRBV7-2
D gene: NA

CDR3 protein: CSATRGKNTEAFF
V gene: TRBV20-1
D gene: NA

CDR3 protein: CASSPSGGAVRNGELFF
V gene: TRBV5-4
D gene: TRBD2

CDR3 protein: CASSRPPTLGKNIQYF
V gene: TRBV6-2/TRBV6-3
D gene: NA

CDR3 protein: CSLQLDRSNEQFF
V gene: TRBV29-1
D gene: TRBD1

CDR3 protein: CASSRPSSSGANVLTF
V gene: TRBV12-3/TRBV12-4
D gene: NA

CDR3 protein: CASSLSLAQETQYF
V gene: TRBV7-2
D gene: NA

CDR3 protein: CASQLQRGLSYEQYF
V gene: TRBV6-2/TRBV6-3
D gene: TRBD2

CDR3 protein: CASEPQGAGANVLTF
V gene: TRBV6-1
D gene: TRBD1

CDR3 protein: CASRARGHQPQHF
V gene: TRBV12-3/TRBV12-4
D gene: NA

CDR3 protein: CSASGGTHEQFF
V gene: TRBV29-1
D gene: TRBD2

CDR3 protein: CASSTGQGAGQFF
V gene: TRBV5-1
D gene: TRBD1

CDR3 protein: CASSQGEFLKEVQFF
V gene: TRBV4-1
D gene: NA

CDR3 protein: CASSLADHRNTEAFF
V gene: TRBV7-9
D gene: NA

CDR3 protein: CASSSRGAPSSYEQYF
V gene: TRBV6-5
D gene: NA

CDR3 protein: CASSFRGQGAYEQYF
V gene: TRBV12-3/TRBV12-4
D gene: TRBD1

CDR3 protein: CASSAATRPQYF
V gene: TRBV27
D gene: NA

CDR3 protein: CASSSPGLSSYEQYF
V gene: TRBV6-5
D gene: NA

CDR3 protein: CSARDFGGPLLHSPLHF
V gene: TRBV20-1
D gene: NA

CDR3 protein: CSATPGDNQPQHF
V gene: TRBV20-1
D gene: NA